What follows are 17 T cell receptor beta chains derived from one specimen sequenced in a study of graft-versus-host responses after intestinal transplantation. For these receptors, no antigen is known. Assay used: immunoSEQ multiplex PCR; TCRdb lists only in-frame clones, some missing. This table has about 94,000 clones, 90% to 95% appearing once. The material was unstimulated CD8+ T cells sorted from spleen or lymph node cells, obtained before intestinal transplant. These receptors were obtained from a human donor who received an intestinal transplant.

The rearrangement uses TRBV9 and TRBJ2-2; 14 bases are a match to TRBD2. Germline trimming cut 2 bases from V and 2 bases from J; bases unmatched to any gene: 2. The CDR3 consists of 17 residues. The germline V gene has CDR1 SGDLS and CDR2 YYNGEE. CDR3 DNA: TGTGCCAGCAGCGTGGGACTAGCGGGAGTTAACACCGGGGAGCTGTTTTTT. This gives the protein CASSVGLAGVNTGELFF.

Here the CDR3 reads CASSLVQDNEQFF. In DNA, the CDR3 is TGTGCCAGCAGCTTGGTACAGGACAATGAGCAGTTCTTC. The chain carries TRBV5-6 and TRBJ2-1, with D perhaps TRBD1 (5 bases). The CDR3 spans 13 residues. Germline loops: CDR1 SGHDT, CDR2 YYEEEE. V was trimmed by 0 bases and J by 5 bases, leaving 6 bases between them.

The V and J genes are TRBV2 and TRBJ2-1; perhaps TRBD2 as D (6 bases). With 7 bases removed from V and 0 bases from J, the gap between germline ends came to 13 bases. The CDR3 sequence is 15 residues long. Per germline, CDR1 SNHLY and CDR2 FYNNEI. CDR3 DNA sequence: TGTGCCAGCATATTAGAGGGAGGCTCCTACAATGAGCAGTTCTTC. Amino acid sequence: CASILEGGSYNEQFF.

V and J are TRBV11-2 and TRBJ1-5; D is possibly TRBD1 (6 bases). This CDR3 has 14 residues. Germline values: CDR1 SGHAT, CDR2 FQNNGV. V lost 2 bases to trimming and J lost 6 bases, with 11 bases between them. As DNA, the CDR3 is TGTGCCAGCAGCTTAACAGGGTCTGGTCAGCCCCAGCATTTT. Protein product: CASSLTGSGQPQHF.

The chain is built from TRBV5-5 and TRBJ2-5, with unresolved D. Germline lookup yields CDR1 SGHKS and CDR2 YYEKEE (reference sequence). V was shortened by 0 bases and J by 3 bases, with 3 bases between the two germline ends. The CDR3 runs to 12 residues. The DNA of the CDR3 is TGTGCCAGCAGCTTGGTCGAAGAGACCCAGTACTTC. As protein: CASSLVEETQYF.

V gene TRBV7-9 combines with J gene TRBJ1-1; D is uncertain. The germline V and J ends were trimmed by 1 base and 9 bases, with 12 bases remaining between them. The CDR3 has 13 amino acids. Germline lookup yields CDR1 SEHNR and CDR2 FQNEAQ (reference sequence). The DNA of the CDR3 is TGTGCCAGCAGCTTAGAACCCGGGATAAAAGCTTTCTTT. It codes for CASSLEPGIKAFF.

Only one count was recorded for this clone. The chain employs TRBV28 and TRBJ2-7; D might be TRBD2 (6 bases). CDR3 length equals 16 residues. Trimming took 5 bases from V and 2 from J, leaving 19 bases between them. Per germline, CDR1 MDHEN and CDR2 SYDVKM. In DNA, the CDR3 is TGTGCCAGCAGTCTCCTCGGAGGGTCGATTACCTACGAGCAGTACTTC. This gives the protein CASSLLGGSITYEQYF.

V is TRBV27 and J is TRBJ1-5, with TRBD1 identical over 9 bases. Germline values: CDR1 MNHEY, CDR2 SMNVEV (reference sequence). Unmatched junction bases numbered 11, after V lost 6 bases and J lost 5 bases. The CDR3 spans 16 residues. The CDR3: CASSPTTGGVHQPQHF. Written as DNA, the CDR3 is TGTGCCAGCAGCCCTACTACAGGGGGCGTCCATCAGCCCCAGCATTTT.

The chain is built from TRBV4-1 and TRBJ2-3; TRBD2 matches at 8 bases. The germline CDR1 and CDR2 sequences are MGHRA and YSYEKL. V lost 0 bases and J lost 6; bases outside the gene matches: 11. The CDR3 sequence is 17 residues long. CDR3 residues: CASSQDTAGGNIDTQYF. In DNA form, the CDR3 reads TGCGCCAGCAGCCAAGATACGGCGGGGGGAAACATCGATACGCAGTATTTT.

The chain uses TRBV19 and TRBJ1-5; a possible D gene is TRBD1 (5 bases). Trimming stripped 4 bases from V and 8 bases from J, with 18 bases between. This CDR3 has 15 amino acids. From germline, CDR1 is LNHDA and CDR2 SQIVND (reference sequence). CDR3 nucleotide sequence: TGTGCCAGTAGTACCGGGACTGGGCGCGGGGAGCCCCAGCATTTT. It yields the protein CASSTGTGRGEPQHF.

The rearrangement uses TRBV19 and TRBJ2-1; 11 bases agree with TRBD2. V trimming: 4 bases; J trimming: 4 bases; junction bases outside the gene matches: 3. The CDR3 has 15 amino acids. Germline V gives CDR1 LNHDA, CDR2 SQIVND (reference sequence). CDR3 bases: TGTGCCAGTAGTACGACTAGCGGGATATACAATGAGCAGTTCTTC. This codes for CASSTTSGIYNEQFF.

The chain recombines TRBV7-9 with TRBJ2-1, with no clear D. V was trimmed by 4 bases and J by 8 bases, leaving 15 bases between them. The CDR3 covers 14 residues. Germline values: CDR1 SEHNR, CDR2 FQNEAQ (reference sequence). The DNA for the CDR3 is TGTGCCAGCAGCTCCTCCCTCGAGGTGGATGAGCAGTTCTTC. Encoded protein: CASSSSLEVDEQFF.

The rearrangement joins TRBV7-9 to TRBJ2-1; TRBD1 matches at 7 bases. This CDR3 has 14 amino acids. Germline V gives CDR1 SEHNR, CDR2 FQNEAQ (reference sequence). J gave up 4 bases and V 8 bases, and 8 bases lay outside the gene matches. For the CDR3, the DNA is TGTGCCAGCCTGACGGGACAGCCTTACAATGAGCAGTTCTTC. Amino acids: CASLTGQPYNEQFF.

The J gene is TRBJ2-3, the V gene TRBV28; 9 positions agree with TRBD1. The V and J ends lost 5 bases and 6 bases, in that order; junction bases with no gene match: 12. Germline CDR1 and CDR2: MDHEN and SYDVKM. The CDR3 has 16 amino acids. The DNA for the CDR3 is TGTGCCAGCAGTCTACCTATACAGGGGGCAGGGGATACGCAGTATTTT. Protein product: CASSLPIQGAGDTQYF.

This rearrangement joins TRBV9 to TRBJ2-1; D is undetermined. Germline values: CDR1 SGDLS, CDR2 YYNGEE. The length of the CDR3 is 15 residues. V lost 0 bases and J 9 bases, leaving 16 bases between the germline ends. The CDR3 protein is CASSVGVTTSFEQFF. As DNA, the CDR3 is TGTGCCAGCAGCGTAGGGGTTACGACTTCCTTTGAGCAGTTCTTC.

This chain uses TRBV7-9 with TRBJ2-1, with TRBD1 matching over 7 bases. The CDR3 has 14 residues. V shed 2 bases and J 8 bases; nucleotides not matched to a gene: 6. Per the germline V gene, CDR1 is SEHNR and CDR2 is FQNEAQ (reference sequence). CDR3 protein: CASSLRGPADEQFF. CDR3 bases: TGTGCCAGCAGCTTAAGGGGGCCGGCGGATGAGCAGTTCTTC.

In DNA form, the CDR3 reads TGTGCCAGCAGCTCACAGGGGGAAGAGACCCAGTACTTC. Translating it yields CASSSQGEETQYF. V usage is TRBV5-6 and J usage is TRBJ2-5, with 8 positions matching TRBD1. This CDR3 contains 13 residues. Germline values: CDR1 SGHDT, CDR2 YYEEEE. J lost 3 bases, V lost 3 bases, and 1 base had no gene match.